What follows are 21 T cell receptor beta chains derived from one specimen sequenced in a study of blood T cells in healthy people across ages (dated by TCRdb to the mid-2010s). Preparation of the library involved 5' RACE. Sequencing instrument: Illumina HiSeq 2500. A second PCR of roughly 6 to 12 cycles was performed with a sample-barcoded 5' primer and a J-beta primer mix. In TCRdb, the public reads were trimmed at Q25 with fastp and aligned with MiXCR, with productive beta chains retained. Every distinct CDR3 protein forms one entry, paired with its most common genes and DNA. The sample yields over 700,000 distinct CDR3 sequences; approximately 25% were counted once. More than 8.5% of the sample is taken by the ten largest. This sample was shared with a second study, whose subject was T cells of mothers and their children.

Sequencing used blood. Receptors were obtained from a boy younger than 18 in good health.

The chain carries TRBV6-1 and TRBJ2-7, with 8 bases fitting TRBD1. Germline CDR1 and CDR2: MNHNS and SASEGT. V lost 6 bases to trimming and J lost 7 bases; unmatched junction nucleotides: 8. This CDR3 has 13 residues. This CDR3 is CASSAGTGVEQYF. The CDR3, as DNA: TGTGCCAGCAGCGCCGGGACAGGCGTTGAGCAGTACTTC.

V usage is TRBV10-3 and J usage is TRBJ2-5; 9 nucleotides align to TRBD2. The germline gives CDR1 ENHRY, CDR2 SYGVKD. This CDR3 contains 12 residues. V lost 10 bases, J lost 2 bases, and 2 bases stayed unmatched. The CDR3 DNA sequence: TGTGCCACAGCGGGGGGACAAGAGACCCAGTACTTC. It yields the protein CATAGGQETQYF.

The V call is TRBV4-1, the J call TRBJ2-1; the D is unclear. Deletions cut 1 base from V and 8 bases from J, with 15 bases between. This CDR3 has 15 residues. From germline, CDR1 is MGHRA and CDR2 YSYEKL. As DNA, the CDR3 is TGCGCCAGCAGCCAAGCATGGGCCTCAGGCGATGAGCAGTTCTTC. The encoded protein is CASSQAWASGDEQFF.

In its sample, this clonotype was seen a few times. The V gene is TRBV19, the J gene TRBJ2-2; TRBD1 matches 7 bases. The CDR3 spans 16 residues. Trimming took 5 bases from V and 5 from J; bases not matched to a gene: 11. Germline CDR1 LNHDA, CDR2 SQIVND (reference sequence). This CDR3 reads CASSSPGGRGTGELFF. The CDR3 region has the DNA TGTGCCAGTAGTTCCCCAGGGGGTAGGGGGACCGGGGAGCTGTTTTTT.

This clonotype was seen a handful of times. The rearrangement links TRBV5-1 to TRBJ2-1; D possibly corresponds to TRBD1 (6 bases). The CDR3 is 15 amino acids. Germline CDR1 reads SGHRS; CDR2 reads YFSETQ. Trimming removed 4 bases at V and 3 bases at J, with 14 bases between. CDR3 DNA sequence: TGCGCCAGCAGCACTACAGGGAACGGCTACAATGAGCAGTTCTTC. It codes for CASSTTGNGYNEQFF.

This chain uses TRBV7-9 with TRBJ2-6, with D unresolved. V was shortened by 5 bases and J by 0 bases, with 8 bases between the two germline ends. CDR1 SEHNR and CDR2 FQNEAQ come from the germline V gene (reference sequence). The CDR3 has 15 residues. The CDR3 sequence is CASSVGDSGANVLTF. The DNA of the CDR3 is TGTGCCAGCAGCGTAGGAGACTCTGGGGCCAACGTCCTGACTTTC.

This clonotype was found a few times. The J gene is TRBJ2-5, the V gene TRBV20-1, with a possible D match to TRBD1 (6 bases). The J call is in doubt because the DNA end fits TRBJ2-7 better. This CDR3 is built from 14 residues. Germline values: CDR1 DFQATT, CDR2 SNEGSKA (reference sequence). CDR3 in DNA: TGCAGTGCAGAACCACAGGGAAGCTCCTACGAGCAGTACTTC. As protein: CSAEPQGSSYEQYF.

This clonotype has just a few counts. This rearrangement joins TRBV11-2 to TRBJ2-7; D may be TRBD1 (5 bases). This CDR3 has 17 residues. Germline values: CDR1 SGHAT, CDR2 FQNNGV. V lost 6 bases, J lost 0 bases, and 21 bases lay in between. CDR3 nucleotides: TGTGCCAGCAGACCTATTTTGGCGGACACAAACTCCTACGAGCAGTACTTC. It is translated as CASRPILADTNSYEQYF.

The chain links TRBV14 to TRBJ2-3, with a possible D match to TRBD1 (5 bases). CDR1 and CDR2 (germline): SGHDN, FVKESK. V dropped 2 bases and J dropped 4 bases, with 10 bases sitting between them. The CDR3 totals 14 residues. CDR3 in DNA: TGTGCCAGCAGCCAAACTGGGGCCGCAGATACGCAGTATTTT. This codes for CASSQTGAADTQYF.

V gene TRBV20-1 combines with J gene TRBJ2-3; TRBD1 aligns across 9 bases. The CDR3 extends over 19 amino acids. Germline trimming cut 3 bases from V and 0 bases from J; bases unmatched to any gene: 16. Germline CDR1 DFQATT, CDR2 SNEGSKA (reference sequence). The CDR3 here is CSASLQGAYNIFSTDTQYF. The CDR3 DNA follows: TGCAGTGCTAGCCTACAGGGGGCCTATAATATATTTAGCACAGATACGCAGTATTTT.

The J gene is TRBJ2-2, the V gene TRBV11-2; TRBD2 is a possible D gene (6 bases). The CDR3 is 19 residues long. V was clipped by 6 bases and J by 5 bases, with 28 bases between them. The V gene's germline CDR1 is SGHAT and CDR2 FQNNGV. This CDR3 is CASRTEVWGVGRGTGELFF. The CDR3 coding sequence is TGTGCCAGCAGAACTGAAGTTTGGGGGGTTGGAAGGGGTACCGGGGAGCTGTTTTTT.

J is TRBJ2-1 and V is TRBV29-1; no firm D call. Trimming pared 8 bases from V and 0 bases from J, leaving 20 bases between. Germline V gene sequence: CDR1 SQVTM, CDR2 ANQGSEA. The CDR3 sequence is 16 residues long. The CDR3 nucleotides are TGCAGCCCCCGGTTAGCCACCTCGAGCTCCTACAATGAGCAGTTCTTC. Translated, it gives CSPRLATSSSYNEQFF.

The CDR3 is CASLSENEQFF. The CDR3 coding sequence is TGTGCCAGCCTCAGTGAGAATGAGCAGTTCTTC. The gene calls are TRBV5-6 and TRBJ2-1; D remains ambiguous. This CDR3 is 11 amino acids long. Between the trimmed V and J ends, which lost 7 bases and 7 bases, there was a span of 9 bases. Germline values: CDR1 SGHDT, CDR2 YYEEEE.

The DNA for the CDR3 is TGTGCCAGTAGTGTTCCCGGATTCTACACCGGGGAGCTGTTTTTT. Its translation is CASSVPGFYTGELFF. This rearrangement joins TRBV19 to TRBJ2-2; unclear D gene. Per germline, CDR1 LNHDA and CDR2 SQIVND (reference sequence). Trimming pared 5 bases from V and 3 bases from J, leaving 13 bases between. The CDR3 is 15 amino acids.

The chain uses TRBV3-1 and TRBJ2-7; 7 nucleotides align to TRBD2. The V gene end was trimmed by 1 base and the J gene end by 3 bases; junction bases not matched to a gene: 12. This CDR3 is built from 17 residues. Germline CDR1 reads LGHDT; CDR2 reads YNNKEL (reference sequence). The CDR3 loop is CASSQGKGVRDYYEQYF. In nucleotides, the CDR3 is TGTGCCAGCAGCCAAGGGAAAGGGGTCCGGGACTACTACGAGCAGTACTTC.

The chain couples TRBV3-1 to TRBJ1-1; D not resolved. Germline V gene lookup returns CDR1 LGHDT and CDR2 YNNKEL (reference sequence). There are 14 residues in the CDR3. Trimming took 2 bases from V and 1 from J, leaving 8 bases between them. CDR3 nucleotide sequence: TGTGCCAGCAGCCAAACGAAAAAGAACACTGAAGCTTTCTTT. It translates to CASSQTKKNTEAFF.

This chain connects TRBV11-1 to TRBJ2-3; D is perhaps TRBD1 or TRBD2 (5 bases each). With 5 bases removed from V and 2 bases from J, the gap between germline ends came to 23 bases. The CDR3 is made up of 18 amino acids. Germline V gives CDR1 SGHAT, CDR2 FQDESV (reference sequence). In nucleotides, the CDR3 is TGTGCCAGCAGCGTCGTCCCGAGGGGATCGGAGAACACAGATACGCAGTATTTT. Translating it yields CASSVVPRGSENTDTQYF.

This chain uses TRBV28 with TRBJ1-1, with D unresolved. The germline gives CDR1 MDHEN, CDR2 SYDVKM. The CDR3 length is 15 residues. V was clipped by 10 bases and J by 1 base, with 19 bases between them. CDR3 DNA sequence: TGTGCCACCACATATGCAGCTGCCGGGAACACTGAAGCTTTCTTT. Encoded protein: CATTYAAAGNTEAFF.

This chain connects TRBV10-3 to TRBJ2-5; 10 bases align to TRBD1. Matching the DNA end better, TRBJ2-1 makes the J call doubtful. The CDR3 spans 15 residues. Per germline, CDR1 ENHRY and CDR2 SYGVKD. The CDR3 DNA is TGTGCCATCAGTGAGCGACAGGGGGCGGGTAATGAGCAGTTCTTC. Translated: CAISERQGAGNEQFF.

The sample holds a few counts of this clonotype. The V call is TRBV7-2, the J call TRBJ2-3; D is perhaps TRBD1 (7 bases). Germline loops: CDR1 SGHTA, CDR2 FQGNSA. The CDR3 spans 15 residues. V lost 5 bases, J lost 4 bases, and 16 bases lay in between. CDR3 region: CASSPTGRSSDTQYF. CDR3 sequence (DNA): TGTGCCAGCAGCCCGACAGGGAGGAGTTCAGATACGCAGTATTTT.

This clonotype turned up a few times. One junction end does not reproduce the germline sequence, and a read error may be involved. The rearrangement uses TRBV24-1 and TRBJ2-5; D perhaps matches TRBD2 (5 bases). CDR3 size: 14 residues. Germline V CDR1 and CDR2: KGHDR, SFDVKD. The CDR3 loop is CATSDFRGEETQYF. CDR3 DNA: TGTGCCACTAGTGATTTCCGGGGAGAAGAGACCCAGTACTTC.